The 14 T cell receptor beta chains listed next were all sequenced from one sample in a study of Ad26.COV2.S vaccination and SARS-CoV-2 variants. Libraries were prepared by immunoSEQ multiplex PCR; TCRdb keeps only in-frame clonotypes and omits some of them. The table shows more than 300,000 clones, with roughly 84% occurring only once. The treatment: 19 received Ad26.COV2.S at low or high dose, single or two shots; 5 received placebo; per-sample allocation not given. All samples were drawn on day 63, counting from the first vaccine or placebo injection. The material sequenced was peripheral blood, taken in a trial of Ad26.COV2.S vaccine versus placebo. All receptors come from a person between 18 and 65 years old who received the Ad26.COV2.S COVID-19 vaccine or a placebo.

This clone was seen just once. Here the CDR3 DNA reads TGTGCAAGTCGCTTACCTCCGGGACTAGCGGGGGGTGAGCAGTTCTTC. As protein: CASRLPPGLAGGEQFF. The V and J genes are TRBV12-2 and TRBJ2-1; the table names TRBD2, a call not compared with the DNA. TRBV12-2 constitutes a pseudogene. The CDR3 has 16 amino acids.

Only a few counts were recorded for this clone. The chain uses TRBV12-3 or TRBV12-4 and TRBJ2-1, with 10 bases matching TRBD1. The CDR3 is 13 amino acids. With V trimmed by 10 bases and J by 15 bases, 15 bases remained unmatched. The CDR3 reads CATSSLDRGLMFF. The CDR3 DNA reads TGTGCCACCAGCTCCCTCGACAGGGGGCTTATGTTCTTC.

This sequence joins TRBV19 and TRBJ2-7; a possible D gene is TRBD1 (5 bases). Germline V lookup: CDR1 LNHDA, CDR2 SQIVND (reference sequence). V dropped 1 base and J dropped 2 bases, with 6 bases sitting between them. The length of the CDR3 is 13 residues. CDR3 sequence reads: CASSIVGAYEQYF. DNA of the CDR3: TGTGCCAGTAGTATAGTAGGGGCCTACGAGCAGTACTTC.

This chain connects TRBV15 to TRBJ2-1, with 8 nucleotides matching TRBD1. The CDR3 totals 15 residues. Trimming removed 3 bases from V and 7 bases from J; junction bases left unmatched: 8. The germline V gene encodes CDR1 LNHNV and CDR2 YYDKDF (reference sequence). The CDR3 DNA reads as TGTGCCACCAGCAGGGTGTTGACAGGGGCGAATGAGCAGTTCTTC. It is translated as CATSRVLTGANEQFF.

The gene calls are TRBV7-9 and TRBJ1-2; D not certain. This CDR3 is built from 12 residues. Germline V lookup: CDR1 SEHNR, CDR2 FQNEAQ (reference sequence). V dropped 5 bases and J dropped 6 bases, with 10 bases sitting between them. The CDR3 spells CASSPRLDGYTF. CDR3 bases: TGTGCCAGCAGCCCCCGGTTGGATGGCTACACCTTC.

CDR3 region: CAWSEGKVNLPYEQYF. The CDR3 bases are TGTGCCTGGAGCGAGGGGAAAGTAAATCTTCCCTACGAGCAGTACTTC. This sequence joins TRBV30 and TRBJ2-7; D possibly matches TRBD1 or TRBD2 (5 bases each). Trimming removed 3 bases at V and 2 bases at J, with 20 bases between. The CDR3 has 16 residues. Germline CDR1 GTSNPN, CDR2 SVGIG (reference sequence).

The rearrangement uses TRBV7-9 and TRBJ2-3; 8 positions match TRBD2. Germline lookup yields CDR1 SEHNR and CDR2 FQNEAQ (reference sequence). J was trimmed by 1 base and V by 3 bases; bases with no gene match: 3. This CDR3 spans 15 amino acids. CDR3 residues: CASSFQRGRTDTQYF. In nucleotides, the CDR3 is TGTGCCAGCAGCTTCCAGCGGGGGCGCACAGATACGCAGTATTTT.

The chain combines TRBV6-2 or TRBV6-3 with TRBJ1-3; 7 bases are a match to TRBD1. CDR3 size: 14 residues. V lost 6 bases, J lost 1 base, and 3 bases stayed unmatched. Germline V lookup: CDR1 MNHEY, CDR2 SVGEGT. Written as DNA, the CDR3 is TGTGCCAGCAGCTGGACAGGTTCTGGAAACACCATATATTTT. Its translation: CASSWTGSGNTIYF.

This rearrangement joins TRBV19 to TRBJ2-7; 10 positions match TRBD1. The CDR3 is made up of 15 amino acids. The germline V gene has CDR1 LNHDA and CDR2 SQIVND (reference sequence). V dropped 5 bases and J dropped 2; count of bases not matched to a gene: 6. In DNA form, the CDR3 reads TGTGCCAGTAGTTCTCGGGACAGGGGACCCTACGAGCAGTACTTC. It yields the protein CASSSRDRGPYEQYF. Complete variable domain (other parts from reference TRBV19 and TRBJ2-7): DGGITQSPKYLFRKEGQNVTLSCEQNLNHDAMYWYRQDPGQGLRLIYYSQIVNDFQKGDIAEGYSVSREKKESFPLTVTSAQKNPTAFYLCASSSRDRGPYEQYFGPGTRLTVT.

V is TRBV4-2 and J is TRBJ2-1; D uncertain. In germline, CDR1 is LGHNA, CDR2 YNFKEQ. The ends were cut back, 1 base at V and 1 base at J, with 8 bases in the middle. CDR3 length equals 15 residues. CDR3 region: CASSQAEASYNEQFF. The CDR3 DNA sequence: TGTGCCAGCAGCCAAGCCGAAGCGTCCTACAATGAGCAGTTCTTC.

This clone was detected once. This chain uses TRBV6-6 with TRBJ1-3; D is undetermined. The V gene's germline CDR1 is MNHNY and CDR2 SVGAGI (reference sequence). Trimming took 4 bases from V and 2 from J, leaving 9 bases between them. The CDR3 contains 14 residues. The CDR3 sequence: CASSSTLAGNTIYF. CDR3 DNA: TGTGCCAGCAGTTCAACTTTGGCTGGAAACACCATATATTTT.

The chain joins TRBV6-5 to TRBJ2-1; tentatively, D is TRBD2 (5 bases). Trimming took 6 bases from V and 4 from J, leaving 7 bases between them. There are 12 residues in the CDR3. Germline CDR1 reads MNHEY; CDR2 reads SVGAGI. In nucleotides, the CDR3 is TGTGCCAGCAGCCGAGGGTACAATGAGCAGTTCTTC. Translation gives CASSRGYNEQFF.

The V call is TRBV14, the J call TRBJ1-3; no clear D gene. The CDR3 is 19 amino acids. Trimming pared 4 bases from V and 4 bases from J, leaving 26 bases between. Germline V lookup: CDR1 SGHDN, CDR2 FVKESK. DNA of the CDR3: TGTGCCAGCAGCCTAATATACTCTTCGAAGTGGGAAGCGGGAAACACCATATATTTT. This codes for CASSLIYSSKWEAGNTIYF.

The chain employs TRBV11-2 and TRBJ2-7; D unclear. This CDR3 contains 15 residues. In germline, CDR1 is SGHAT, CDR2 FQNNGV. Trimming stripped 1 base from V and 4 bases from J, with 14 bases between. For the CDR3, the DNA is TGTGCCAGCAGCTTAGGACCCAGTAGTCGGTACGAGCAGTACTTC. This encodes CASSLGPSSRYEQYF. Combining the CDR3 with reference TRBV11-2 and TRBJ2-7 gives the whole variable domain EAGVAQSPRYKIIEKRQSVAFWCNPISGHATLYWYQQILGQGPKLLIQFQNNGVVDDSQLPKDRFSAERLKGVDSTLKIQPAKLEDSAVYLCASSLGPSSRYEQYFGPGTRLTVT.